The 30 T cell receptor beta chains given below trace back to one sample, sequenced in a study of early T cells in non-severe SARS-CoV-2 infection. TCRdb passed the 5' RACE reads through MiXCR, listing each CDR3 protein once. This sample has 70,000 to 75,000 distinct CDR3 sequences; approximately 13% occur once, and the top ten carry about an eighth. Sequencing input: whole blood. The receptors were gathered from an adult who was a healthcare worker with PCR-confirmed SARS-CoV-2 infection or an uninfected control (not recorded which).

The chain employs TRBV19 and TRBJ2-1; perhaps TRBD2 as D (7 bases). The length of the CDR3 is 14 residues. Trimming shortened V by 1 base and J by 5 bases, and 9 bases separated the two germline ends. Per germline, CDR1 LNHDA and CDR2 SQIVND (reference sequence). This CDR3 is CASSIVGGHNEQFF. As DNA, the CDR3 is TGTGCCAGTAGTATAGTCGGGGGGCACAATGAGCAGTTCTTC. Supplemented by reference TRBV19 and TRBJ2-1, the full variable domain reads DGGITQSPKYLFRKEGQNVTLSCEQNLNHDAMYWYRQDPGQGLRLIYYSQIVNDFQKGDIAEGYSVSREKKESFPLTVTSAQKNPTAFYLCASSIVGGHNEQFFGPGTRLTVL.

The chain combines TRBV29-1 with TRBJ2-1; 12 bases align to TRBD2. V was pared by 5 bases and J by 8 bases, with 4 bases of the junction left unmatched. The CDR3 runs to 13 residues. CDR1 and CDR2 (germline): SQVTM, ANQGSEA. CDR3 in amino acids: CSVLAGGPYEQFF. CDR3 nucleotide sequence: TGCAGCGTTCTAGCGGGGGGGCCCTATGAGCAGTTCTTC.

At least ten counts were recorded for this clonotype. This rearrangement joins TRBV5-5 to TRBJ2-1; 8 bases agree with TRBD2. The germline V gene has CDR1 SGHKS and CDR2 YYEKEE (reference sequence). This CDR3 is built from 16 residues. Trimming took 2 bases from V and 4 from J; bases not matched to a gene: 8. Here the CDR3 DNA reads TGTGCCAGCAGCTTTCGGGTCGGGAGGGCATACAATGAGCAGTTCTTC. Its protein is CASSFRVGRAYNEQFF.

The CDR3 DNA follows: TGTGCCAGTAGTATGGGACAGGGCCTTAATGAAAAACTGTTTTTT. Translation: CASSMGQGLNEKLFF. The V and J genes are TRBV19 and TRBJ1-4, with TRBD1 matching over 9 bases. J lost 4 bases, V lost 3 bases, and 3 bases had no gene match. Germline assignment: CDR1 LNHDA and CDR2 SQIVND (reference sequence). The CDR3 runs to 15 residues.

This clonotype was found many times. The V gene is TRBV20-1, the J gene TRBJ1-2; D call uncertain. There are 15 residues in the CDR3. Trimming took 3 bases from V and 0 from J, leaving 14 bases between them. The germline gives CDR1 DFQATT, CDR2 SNEGSKA (reference sequence). CDR3 amino acids: CSASPTLQANYGYTF. The DNA for the CDR3 is TGCAGTGCTAGTCCAACCCTCCAAGCTAACTATGGCTACACCTTC.

This clonotype was detected many times. This rearrangement joins TRBV5-1 to TRBJ1-4; TRBD1 agrees at 7 bases. J was trimmed by 0 bases and V by 3 bases; bases with no gene match: 8. Germline V gene lookup returns CDR1 SGHRS and CDR2 YFSETQ. CDR3 length: 17 amino acids. The CDR3 here is CASSYLQGPATNEKLFF. Written as DNA, the CDR3 is TGCGCCAGCAGCTATCTACAGGGGCCCGCAACTAATGAAAAACTGTTTTTT.

In its sample, this clonotype was seen many times. The V and J genes are TRBV20-1 and TRBJ2-2; weak D call: TRBD2 (5 bases). CDR1 and CDR2 (germline): DFQATT, SNEGSKA (reference sequence). V was trimmed by 0 bases and J by 3 bases, leaving 11 bases between them. The CDR3 covers 15 residues. For the CDR3, the DNA is TGCAGTGCTAGAGATCTTCTAGCAGACACCGGGGAGCTGTTTTTT. Translating gives CSARDLLADTGELFF.

This clonotype was seen more than once but under ten times. The genes are TRBV7-8 and TRBJ2-3; D uncertain. From germline, CDR1 is SGHVS and CDR2 FQNEAQ. The CDR3 extends over 14 amino acids. Trimming removed 5 bases from V and 1 base from J, with 10 bases in between. CDR3 in DNA: TGTGCCAGCAGCAGCCGAGTACGCACAGATACGCAGTATTTT. Translating it yields CASSSRVRTDTQYF.

This rearrangement joins TRBV20-1 to TRBJ2-3, with 11 nucleotides matching TRBD2. Trimming at V came to 1 base and at J to 4 bases, leaving 7 bases not matched to a gene. CDR3 length: 16 residues. The germline V gene has CDR1 DFQATT and CDR2 SNEGSKA (reference sequence). CDR3 sequence (DNA): TGCAGTGCTAGAGGGGAGACTAGCGGGGATTCAGATACGCAGTATTTT. This translates into CSARGETSGDSDTQYF.

This clonotype was seen only a few times. The chain uses TRBV7-2 and TRBJ2-3; D is possibly TRBD1 or TRBD2 (5 bases each). CDR1 and CDR2 from the germline V gene are SGHTA and FQGNSA. Trimming took off 3 bases at V and 6 bases at J, with 16 bases between the two ends. This CDR3 has 15 residues. The CDR3 region is CASSFAGPGPDTQYF. The DNA of the CDR3 is TGTGCCAGCAGCTTTGCGGGTCCGGGGCCCGATACGCAGTATTTT.

This clonotype was seen a few times. V is TRBV5-1 and J is TRBJ2-5; D possibly corresponds to TRBD2 (6 bases). V lost 2 bases and J lost 1, with 9 bases in between. Germline CDR1 reads SGHRS; CDR2 reads YFSETQ. CDR3 length: 14 residues. Here the CDR3 reads CASSFRGTQETQYF. The DNA of the CDR3 is TGCGCCAGCAGCTTTCGGGGGACCCAAGAGACCCAGTACTTC. Full variable domain (missing parts from reference TRBV5-1 and TRBJ2-5): KAGVTQTPRYLIKTRGQQVTLSCSPISGHRSVSWYQQTPGQGLQFLFEYFSETQRNKGNFPGRFSGRQFSNSRSEMNVSTLELGDSALYLCASSFRGTQETQYFGPGTRLLVL.

This chain joins TRBV11-1 and TRBJ2-5, with 7 positions matching TRBD1. CDR1 SGHAT and CDR2 FQDESV come from the germline V gene (reference sequence). The trim removed 2 bases at V and 4 bases at J, leaving 4 bases unmatched. The CDR3 contains 14 residues. DNA of the CDR3: TGTGCCAGCAGCTTAAGGACAGGAGGAGAGACCCAGTACTTC. This encodes CASSLRTGGETQYF.

There are a few counts of this clonotype. J is TRBJ2-1 and V is TRBV5-1, with 7 bases aligning to TRBD2. Germline values: CDR1 SGHRS, CDR2 YFSETQ. Trimming at V came to 5 bases and at J to 10 bases, leaving 9 bases not matched to a gene. The CDR3 sequence is 13 residues long. CDR3 nucleotides: TGCGCCAGCAGTCCCTGGGGGGGATTAGAGCAGTTCTTC. Its translation is CASSPWGGLEQFF.

This clonotype was detected ten times or more. This chain uses TRBV19 with TRBJ1-2; no reliable D call. There are 11 residues in the CDR3. V gave up 7 bases and J gave up 7 bases, with 10 bases separating them. The germline V gene has CDR1 LNHDA and CDR2 SQIVND (reference sequence). CDR3 amino acids: CASMTRLGYTF. The CDR3 DNA reads TGTGCCAGTATGACTCGGCTTGGCTACACCTTC.

The chain has TRBV7-2 and TRBJ2-2; the D gene could be TRBD1 or TRBD2 (5 bases each). Germline loops: CDR1 SGHTA, CDR2 FQGNSA. The germline V and J ends were trimmed by 1 base and 5 bases, with 11 bases remaining between them. This CDR3 region has 15 residues. CDR3 loop: CASSLVGPTTGELFF. The CDR3 DNA reads as TGTGCCAGCAGCTTAGTGGGACCGACGACCGGGGAGCTGTTTTTT.

This clonotype has more than one count but fewer than ten. The gene calls are TRBV11-1 and TRBJ1-1; 9 bases fit TRBD1. Unmatched junction bases numbered 7, after V lost 5 bases and J lost 6 bases. There are 14 residues in the CDR3. Germline CDR1 SGHAT, CDR2 FQDESV (reference sequence). The chain's CDR3 is CASSLQGAFPEAFF. CDR3 in DNA: TGTGCCAGCAGCCTACAGGGGGCGTTTCCTGAAGCTTTCTTT. The full variable domain, completed using reference TRBV11-1 and TRBJ1-1, is EAEVAQSPRYKITEKSQAVAFWCDPISGHATLYWYRQILGQGPELLVQFQDESVVDDSQLPKDRFSAERLKGVDSTLKIQPAELGDSAMYLCASSLQGAFPEAFFGQGTRLTVV.

There are many counts of this clonotype. The chain is built from TRBV11-1 and TRBJ2-1, with D unresolved. Germline V lookup: CDR1 SGHAT, CDR2 FQDESV (reference sequence). Trimming pared 1 base from V and 10 bases from J, leaving 5 bases between. The CDR3 contains 11 residues. The CDR3 DNA follows: TGTGCCAGCAGCTTAGGCCACGAGCAGTTCTTC. Residues: CASSLGHEQFF.

The chain links TRBV18 to TRBJ1-1; perhaps TRBD1 as D (5 bases). The length of the CDR3 is 18 residues. V shed 0 bases and J shed 0 bases, with 17 bases lying between them. In germline, CDR1 is KGHSH, CDR2 LQKENI. DNA of the CDR3: TGTGCCAGCTCACCACCCCCCGGGTGGGGGGAGCTGAACACTGAAGCTTTCTTT. This encodes CASSPPPGWGELNTEAFF.

This clonotype was detected only a few times. The chain is built from TRBV7-2 and TRBJ2-3; weak D call: TRBD2 (5 bases). Germline V gene lookup returns CDR1 SGHTA and CDR2 FQGNSA. Trimming took 1 base from V and 8 from J, leaving 10 bases between them. This CDR3 is 13 amino acids long. The CDR3 DNA is TGTGCCAGCAGCTTAGGACTATTCGGTACGCAGTATTTT. Its translation is CASSLGLFGTQYF.

In DNA, the CDR3 is TGTGCCAGTAGCCCCGGGGGATCTGGGGCCAACGTCCTGACTTTC. The encoded protein is CASSPGGSGANVLTF. The chain is built from TRBV28 and TRBJ2-6, with D possibly being TRBD2 (6 bases). The CDR3 spans 15 residues. The V gene lost 9 bases and the J gene lost 1 base, with 13 bases spanning the gap. In germline, CDR1 is MDHEN, CDR2 SYDVKM.

This rearrangement joins TRBV7-9 to TRBJ2-7, with 8 bases identical to TRBD1. Looked up from germline, CDR1 is SEHNR and CDR2 is FQNEAQ (reference sequence). This CDR3 spans 14 amino acids. V lost 5 bases and J lost 4; bases outside the gene matches: 7. The CDR3 DNA reads TGTGCCAGCAGCCACCCACAGGGGGAGTACGAGCAGTACTTC. Translating it yields CASSHPQGEYEQYF.

The CDR3 nucleotides are TGTGCCAGCAGCCCGTCGTTCTTC. This encodes CASSPSFF. This chain uses TRBV7-8 with TRBJ2-1; D not certain. Trimming cost V 5 bases and J 15 bases, with 5 bases left between them. This CDR3 has 8 amino acids. Germline V lookup: CDR1 SGHVS, CDR2 FQNEAQ.

The V gene is TRBV18, the J gene TRBJ2-1; D is uncertain. Looked up from germline, CDR1 is KGHSH and CDR2 is LQKENI. CDR3 length: 16 amino acids. Trimming removed 1 base from V and 0 bases from J, with 10 bases in between. The chain's CDR3 is CASSPQSRSSYNEQFF. CDR3 bases: TGTGCCAGCTCACCACAGTCGAGGAGCTCCTACAATGAGCAGTTCTTC.

J is TRBJ2-2 and V is TRBV28; D is ambiguous. V was trimmed by 2 bases and J by 4 bases, leaving 8 bases between them. The length of the CDR3 is 14 residues. CDR1 is MDHEN and CDR2 is SYDVKM in the germline V gene. The CDR3 DNA is TGTGCCAGCAGTTTAAGGGTGGGCACCGGGGAGCTGTTTTTT. This codes for CASSLRVGTGELFF.

This clonotype has a count of ten or more. The V and J genes are TRBV10-3 and TRBJ1-1, with D possibly being TRBD1 (6 bases). The CDR3 loop spans 15 amino acids. V was shortened by 6 bases and J by 4 bases, with 18 bases between the two germline ends. Germline CDR1 reads ENHRY; CDR2 reads SYGVKD. As DNA, the CDR3 is TGTGCCATCAGGGAGCCAGGGGAGGGAGGCACTGAAGCTTTCTTT. Translating it yields CAIREPGEGGTEAFF.

Only a few counts were recorded for this clonotype. This chain connects TRBV2 to TRBJ2-3, with 10 bases that match TRBD1. The CDR3 spans 14 residues. The J segment lost 4 bases and the V segment lost 6 bases, leaving 4 bases of the junction unmatched. Germline V gives CDR1 SNHLY, CDR2 FYNNEI. The CDR3 DNA sequence: TGTGCCAGCAGGTGGACAGGGGGTTCAGATACGCAGTATTTT. Its protein product is CASRWTGGSDTQYF. The full variable domain, in which reference TRBV2 and TRBJ2-3 provide the parts outside the CDR3, is EPEVTQTPSHQVTQMGQEVILRCVPISNHLYFYWYRQILGQKVEFLVSFYNNEISEKSEIFDDQFSVERPDGSNFTLKIRSTKLEDSAMYFCASRWTGGSDTQYFGPGTRLTVL.

This clonotype has a count of ten or more. The rearrangement joins TRBV19 to TRBJ2-7; 10 nucleotides line up with TRBD1. The CDR3 covers 15 residues. Germline lookup yields CDR1 LNHDA and CDR2 SQIVND (reference sequence). After removal of 5 bases from V and 4 bases from J, the junction contained 8 bases not matched to a gene. The CDR3 protein is CASSGRDRGGYEQYF. In nucleotides, the CDR3 is TGTGCCAGTAGTGGCCGGGACAGGGGTGGATACGAGCAGTACTTC.

The chain joins TRBV3-1 to TRBJ2-7; tentatively, D is TRBD2 (5 bases). V shed 0 bases and J shed 4 bases, with 16 bases lying between them. The CDR3 contains 16 residues. Germline V gives CDR1 LGHDT, CDR2 YNNKEL (reference sequence). The CDR3 DNA reads TGTGCCAGCAGCCAAGAACGGCCATCGTCGGGGTACGAGCAGTACTTC. Its translation: CASSQERPSSGYEQYF.

The V call is TRBV20-1, the J call TRBJ2-3; no definite D call. Trimming took off 6 bases at V and 0 bases at J, with 7 bases between the two ends. The CDR3 has 12 amino acids. CDR1 and CDR2 (germline): DFQATT, SNEGSKA (reference sequence). CDR3 sequence (DNA): TGCAGTGCCCAGGTCAGCACAGATACGCAGTATTTT. This codes for CSAQVSTDTQYF.

This clonotype was recorded at least ten times. The gene calls are TRBV10-1 and TRBJ1-4; D is unresolved. Germline assignment: CDR1 WNHNN and CDR2 SYGVQD (reference sequence). The ends were cut back, 3 bases at V and 0 bases at J, with 8 bases in the middle. The CDR3 runs to 15 residues. This chain's CDR3 is CASSEGSATNEKLFF. The CDR3 nucleotides are TGCGCCAGCAGTGAAGGGTCCGCAACTAATGAAAAACTGTTTTTT.